This section outlines one T cell receptor beta chain sequence together with its context. Its antigen is unknown. No much larger clonotype is one base removed from it; base qualities were not supplied. The data originate from a study of technical replicates of blood from a handful of donors (dated by TCRdb to 2015 to 2018). For CDR1 and CDR2, the germline V gene lists MGHRA and YSYEKL. After removal of 0 bases from V and 2 bases from J, the junction retains 6 bases not matched to a gene. Its CDR3 holds 17 amino acids, cysteine through phenylalanine. The kept DNA is CDR3 alone, 51 bases in frame from the first base. The library was made by the immunoSEQ multiplex PCR assay. TCRdb holds this immuneACCESS table with in-frame rearrangements only. Some clones are missing; in checked studies, unresolved V genes explain under half, and the rest has no known cause. The sample has roughly 60,000 clones on record, around 92% of them singletons. The ten largest clonotypes hold 4.8% of the sample.

Input material: PBMCs. The chain was built from TRBV4-1 and TRBJ2-1; 8 central nucleotides agree with TRBD2. This TCR was recovered from a human donor in good health. Some clones in this sample may be carry-over from other donors' samples. For the CDR3, the sequence is CASSQDRLAGTYNEQFF. The DNA reads as follows: TGCGCCAGCAGCCAAGATAGGCTAGCGGGTACCTACAATGAGCAGTTCTTC.